What follows are 25 T cell receptor beta chains derived from one specimen sequenced in a study of blood T cell repertoires in COVID-19. Repertoires were generated with immunoSEQ multiplex PCR, while TCRdb's copy carries only in-frame clones and drops some. Of under 200,000 clones in the sample, 85% to 90% were seen once. Sequenced input: peripheral blood. The receptors were gathered from an elderly woman in a cohort sampled during active or convalescent COVID-19.

V and J are TRBV4-2 and TRBJ2-1, with a possible D match to TRBD2 (6 bases). Trimming stripped 0 bases from V and 0 bases from J, with 12 bases between. The CDR3 totals 17 residues. From germline, CDR1 is LGHNA and CDR2 YNFKEQ. The CDR3 protein is CASSQDGTSSSYNEQFF. In DNA form, the CDR3 reads TGTGCCAGCAGCCAAGATGGGACTTCAAGCTCCTACAATGAGCAGTTCTTC.

The V call is TRBV7-8, the J call TRBJ1-2; D gene uncertain. Trimming shortened V by 4 bases and J by 0 bases, and 9 bases separated the two germline ends. The CDR3 spans 14 residues. The germline V gene encodes CDR1 SGHVS and CDR2 FQNEAQ. CDR3 sequence: CASSSAAANYGYTF. CDR3 bases: TGTGCCAGCAGCTCGGCGGCAGCTAACTATGGCTACACCTTC. Full variable domain (rest looked up from reference TRBV7-8 and TRBJ1-2): GAGVSQSPRYKVAKRGQDVALRCDPISGHVSLFWYQQALGQGPEFLTYFQNEAQLDKSGLPSDRFFAERPEGSVSTLKIQRTQQEDSAVYLCASSSAAANYGYTFGSGTRLTVV.

V is TRBV7-2 and J is TRBJ2-1, with D tentatively TRBD2 (6 bases). This CDR3 has 14 residues. V was clipped by 4 bases and J by 6 bases, with 13 bases between them. Germline V gene sequence: CDR1 SGHTA, CDR2 FQGNSA. The CDR3 is CASSWNRDSNEQFF. CDR3 DNA: TGTGCCAGCAGCTGGAACCGGGACTCCAATGAGCAGTTCTTC.

This clone occurred a few times. The V call is TRBV5-6, the J call TRBJ1-4; D remains ambiguous. The CDR3 contains 17 residues. Between the trimmed V and J ends, which lost 0 bases and 0 bases, there was a span of 12 bases. The germline V gene has CDR1 SGHDT and CDR2 YYEEEE. This CDR3 is CASSLVAGLPTNEKLFF. The CDR3, as DNA: TGTGCCAGCAGCTTGGTGGCAGGACTCCCAACTAATGAAAAACTGTTTTTT.

The chain employs TRBV29-1 and TRBJ1-2; D is undetermined. Germline V gives CDR1 SQVTM, CDR2 ANQGSEA. Trimming pared 3 bases from V and 6 bases from J, leaving 11 bases between. This CDR3 contains 12 residues. CDR3 in amino acids: CSVEVVSNGYTF. In nucleotides, the CDR3 is TGCAGCGTTGAGGTTGTTAGCAATGGCTACACCTTC.

The V gene is TRBV6-1, the J gene TRBJ1-1; no clear D gene. In germline, CDR1 is MNHNS, CDR2 SASEGT. This CDR3 spans 15 amino acids. The germline V and J ends were trimmed by 1 base and 9 bases, with 18 bases remaining between them. The CDR3 bases are TGTGCCAGCAGTGAAGGTTGGGAGGGAAGAAGACAAGCTTTCTTT. Amino acid sequence: CASSEGWEGRRQAFF.

This chain connects TRBV21-1 to TRBJ1-5. TRBV21-1 is shown as a pseudogene. The CDR3 spans 19 residues. The CDR3 region has the DNA TGTGCCAGCCGAGAAAATCGGGACTTTAGACACCATAGCAATCAGCCCCAGCATTTT. Translating gives CASRENRDFRHHSNQPQHF.

The V call is TRBV27, the J call TRBJ1-2; D is possibly TRBD1 (5 bases). Trimming removed 2 bases from V and 8 bases from J, with 15 bases in between. The CDR3 covers 14 residues. Germline lookup yields CDR1 MNHEY and CDR2 SMNVEV (reference sequence). The CDR3 DNA sequence: TGTGCCAGCAGTTTACGACGGGGGGGTTACGGCTACACCTTC. Its protein product is CASSLRRGGYGYTF.

V and J are TRBV5-5 and TRBJ2-5; 9 bases line up with TRBD1. Unmatched junction bases numbered 5, after V lost 0 bases and J lost 5 bases. CDR3 length: 15 amino acids. Germline values: CDR1 SGHKS, CDR2 YYEKEE (reference sequence). The CDR3, as DNA: TGTGCCAGCAGCTTGGAAGGGACAGGGAGGGAGACCCAGTACTTC. It is translated as CASSLEGTGRETQYF.

The genes are TRBV9 and TRBJ1-2, with TRBD1 identical over 10 bases. Germline V gene sequence: CDR1 SGDLS, CDR2 YYNGEE. The CDR3 spans 15 residues. V dropped 0 bases and J dropped 4; count of bases not matched to a gene: 3. CDR3: CASSVGTGGTYGYTF. Here the CDR3 DNA reads TGTGCCAGCAGCGTAGGGACAGGGGGAACCTATGGCTACACCTTC. The full variable domain, its missing parts supplied by reference TRBV9 and TRBJ1-2, is DSGVTQTPKHLITATGQRVTLRCSPRSGDLSVYWYQQSLDQGLQFLIQYYNGEERAKGNILERFSAQQFPDLHSELNLSSLELGDSALYFCASSVGTGGTYGYTFGSGTRLTVV.

The rearrangement joins TRBV21-1 to TRBJ2-2; TRBD2, the table's D call, was not compared with the DNA. TRBV21-1 is marked as a pseudogene. This CDR3 comprises 16 residues. Written as DNA, the CDR3 is TGTGCCAGCAGCAGCCCGGGACTAGCTCTCACCGGGGAGCTGTTTTTT. Translating gives CASSSPGLALTGELFF.

The CDR3 reads CASSWREVPNEQFF. CDR3 in DNA: TGTGCCAGCAGTTGGCGGGAAGTCCCAAATGAGCAGTTCTTC. This sequence joins TRBV2 and TRBJ2-1, with D possibly matching TRBD2 (6 bases). The CDR3 runs to 14 residues. Germline V gives CDR1 SNHLY, CDR2 FYNNEI. Trimming cost V 5 bases and J 7 bases, with 15 bases left between them.

This rearrangement joins TRBV15 to TRBJ2-2; TRBD2 agrees at 12 bases. V gave up 8 bases and J gave up 4 bases; unmatched junction bases: 5. From germline, CDR1 is LNHNV and CDR2 YYDKDF (reference sequence). The CDR3 sequence is 15 residues long. The CDR3 sequence is CATEPGLAGTGELFF. The DNA for the CDR3 is TGTGCCACCGAGCCGGGACTAGCGGGCACCGGGGAGCTGTTTTTT.

In its sample, this clone was seen once. The same CDR3 arises from other DNA sequences in this sample as well. The J gene is TRBJ2-3, the V gene TRBV19; D gene ambiguous. Trimming left V 5 bases short and J 6 bases short, with 12 bases between. The CDR3 is made up of 13 amino acids. CDR1 and CDR2 from the germline V gene are LNHDA and SQIVND (reference sequence). CDR3 bases: TGTGCCAGTAGTCCTCGACTCCGGGATACGCAGTATTTT. It codes for CASSPRLRDTQYF.

This clone was seen more than once but under ten times. This sequence joins TRBV7-2 and TRBJ2-3, with TRBD1 as a possible D gene (6 bases). Germline assignment: CDR1 SGHTA and CDR2 FQGNSA. Trimming cost V 1 base and J 3 bases, with 11 bases left between them. This CDR3 spans 15 amino acids. The CDR3 DNA reads TGTGCCAGCAGCTTAGTGGGGGCTGTTACAGATACGCAGTATTTT. Protein: CASSLVGAVTDTQYF.

This chain joins TRBV3-1 (or the pseudogene TRBV3-2) and TRBJ2-4; 10 nucleotides align to TRBD2. The germline V gene encodes CDR1 LGHDT and CDR2 YNNKEL (reference sequence). CDR3 length: 20 residues. The V gene end was trimmed by 2 bases and the J gene end by 0 bases; junction bases not matched to a gene: 13. CDR3 coding DNA: TGTGCCAGCAGCCAAAATTTAGGAGCGGGAGGGCCTGGAGCCAAAAACATTCAGTACTTC. Translation gives CASSQNLGAGGPGAKNIQYF.

The J gene is TRBJ2-1, the V gene TRBV19; TRBD2 matches at 14 bases. Germline V lookup: CDR1 LNHDA, CDR2 SQIVND (reference sequence). This CDR3 contains 13 residues. V lost 6 bases and J lost 8; bases outside the gene matches: 0. The CDR3: CASRGLAGDEQFF. In DNA form, the CDR3 reads TGTGCCAGTAGGGGACTAGCGGGAGATGAGCAGTTCTTC.

The genes are TRBV30 and TRBJ1-1, with D uncertain. The CDR3 sequence is 17 residues long. Trimming removed 2 bases at V and 1 base at J, with 20 bases between. CDR1 and CDR2 from the germline V gene are GTSNPN and SVGIG (reference sequence). The CDR3 DNA reads TGTGCCTGGAGTCTAAGACTGGGTTATAATCGGAACACTGAAGCTTTCTTT. This sequence encodes CAWSLRLGYNRNTEAFF.

The chain couples TRBV28 to TRBJ2-6; possible D gene TRBD2, 5 bases. The V end lost 3 bases, the J end lost 4 bases, and 7 bases lay between the germline ends. The CDR3 sequence is 14 residues long. CDR1 MDHEN and CDR2 SYDVKM come from the germline V gene. CDR3 sequence reads: CASSFGVGANVLTF. The CDR3 nucleotides are TGTGCCAGCAGTTTCGGGGTGGGGGCCAACGTCCTGACTTTC.

The chain links TRBV3-1 (or the pseudogene TRBV3-2) to TRBJ2-2; D unresolved. The CDR3 sequence is 13 residues long. Trimming took 0 bases from V and 7 from J, leaving 6 bases between them. The germline V gene encodes CDR1 LGHDT and CDR2 YNNKEL (reference sequence). The CDR3 region is CASSQEAVGELFF. The CDR3 coding sequence is TGTGCCAGCAGCCAAGAGGCGGTCGGGGAGCTGTTTTTT.

The chain recombines TRBV5-4 with TRBJ2-7; 7 positions match TRBD2. V was pared by 3 bases and J by 3 bases, with 9 bases of the junction left unmatched. This CDR3 spans 15 amino acids. The germline gives CDR1 SGHNT, CDR2 YYREEE (reference sequence). The CDR3 spells CASSSSGLGLYEQYF. CDR3 DNA: TGTGCCAGCAGCTCCAGCGGACTAGGTCTCTACGAGCAGTACTTC. The full variable domain, rest sourced from reference TRBV5-4 and TRBJ2-7, is ETGVTQSPTHLIKTRGQQVTLRCSSQSGHNTVSWYQQALGQGPQFIFQYYREEENGRGNFPPRFSGLQFPNYSSELNVNALELDDSALYLCASSSSGLGLYEQYFGPGTRLTVT.

This CDR3 is CASSSPRTGLYEQYV. In DNA form, the CDR3 reads TGTGCCAGCAGTTCACCTCGGACAGGCCTCTACGAGCAGTACGTC. The chain employs TRBV6-6 and TRBJ2-7; 7 bases line up with TRBD1. The length of the CDR3 is 15 residues. CDR1 and CDR2 from the germline V gene are MNHNY and SVGAGI (reference sequence). With V trimmed by 4 bases and J by 3 bases, 9 bases remained unmatched.

The chain is built from TRBV19 and TRBJ1-3; possible D gene TRBD1, 6 bases. Germline assignment: CDR1 LNHDA and CDR2 SQIVND (reference sequence). There are 15 residues in the CDR3. V gave up 6 bases and J gave up 2 bases, with 14 bases separating them. The CDR3 nucleotides read TGTGCCAGTAGCGGGGACACGGTAGCTGGAAACACCATATATTTT. As protein: CASSGDTVAGNTIYF.

CDR3: CASSGDRVDTGELFF. The CDR3 coding sequence is TGTGCCAGCAGCGGAGACAGGGTGGACACCGGGGAGCTGTTTTTT. The chain links TRBV5-6 to TRBJ2-2, with 7 bases that match TRBD1. This CDR3 spans 15 amino acids. Trimming took 4 bases from V and 3 from J; bases not matched to a gene: 6. The V gene's germline CDR1 is SGHDT and CDR2 YYEEEE. Complete variable domain (other parts from reference TRBV5-6 and TRBJ2-2): DAGVTQSPTHLIKTRGQQVTLRCSPKSGHDTVSWYQQALGQGPQFIFQYYEEEERQRGNFPDRFSGHQFPNYSSELNVNALLLGDSALYLCASSGDRVDTGELFFGEGSRLTVL.

The chain combines TRBV18 with TRBJ2-1, with D possibly being TRBD1 (6 bases). V lost 5 bases and J lost 7, with 21 bases in between. The CDR3 extends over 16 amino acids. From germline, CDR1 is KGHSH and CDR2 LQKENI. The CDR3 DNA is TGTGCCAGCTCATTGATGATGGGGGCCCTTGAGAATGAGCAGTTCTTC. It yields the protein CASSLMMGALENEQFF.